What follows describes a single T cell receptor beta chain. This entry belongs to a study of blood T cell repertoires in COVID-19. In the study overall: Acute and convalescent COVID-19 specimens originated in the United States, Italy and Spain. Nucleic acid was either cDNA or gDNA, and it came from T cells, B-cell-depleted T cells, or PBMCs.

In germline, CDR1 is LGHDT, CDR2 YNNKEL (reference sequence). The CDR3 consists of 15 residues. With V trimmed by 3 bases and J by 7 bases, 3 bases remained unmatched. Original handling: Researchers report that nucleated cell counts were estimated from reference gene primer amplification. The assay was immunoSEQ multiplex PCR, and TCRdb's table has in-frame clones only and misses some. The V and J calls and clone size come from that table; D and trimming were worked out from the DNA. Of some 150,000 clones detected, around 85% appear once; the ten largest clones hold around 6.2%. The TCR was taken from a middle-aged woman who had recovered from COVID-19. Sequencing was carried out using PBMCs or T cells enriched from blood (not recorded which). The genes are TRBV3-1 (or the pseudogene TRBV3-2) and TRBJ2-1; 13 bases fit TRBD2. The CDR3 DNA sequence: TGTGCCAGCAGCCAGACTAGCGGGGGGAGTAATGAGCAGTTCTTC. As protein: CASSQTSGGSNEQFF.